The 4 T cell receptor beta chains below were found in one sample sequenced in a study of blood T cell repertoires in COVID-19. Here immunoSEQ multiplex PCR was the method, and the copy in TCRdb shows in-frame clones only, minus some. In the table there are 150,000 to 200,000 clones, approximately 83% of which are singletons. The source material was peripheral blood. The source is a human donor with acute or convalescent COVID-19. The donor label of this sample is uncertain.

V and J are TRBV7-9 and TRBJ2-2, with 11 bases that match TRBD2. V lost 1 base, J lost 6 bases, and 7 bases stayed unmatched. Germline V gives CDR1 SEHNR, CDR2 FQNEAQ (reference sequence). CDR3 length: 17 amino acids. The CDR3 region has the DNA TGTGCCAGCAGCTTAGTGACTAGCGGGACGAGTCCCGGGGAGCTGTTTTTT. Residues: CASSLVTSGTSPGELFF. The complete variable domain, with remaining parts taken from reference TRBV7-9 and TRBJ2-2, reads DTGVSQNPRHKITKRGQNVTFRCDPISEHNRLYWYRQTLGQGPEFLTYFQNEAQLEKSRLLSDRFSAERPKGSFSTLEIQRTEQGDSAMYLCASSLVTSGTSPGELFFGEGSRLTVL.

The chain employs TRBV6-5 and TRBJ1-2; unclear D gene. The germline CDR1 and CDR2 sequences are MNHEY and SVGAGI. V was cut by 5 bases and J by 2 bases, with 9 bases left in between. CDR3 length equals 13 residues. The CDR3, as DNA: TGTGCCAGCAGTCGTACAGAGAACTATGGCTACACCTTC. Amino acid sequence: CASSRTENYGYTF.

The chain uses TRBV5-1 and TRBJ1-5, with a tentative D call TRBD1 (5 bases). Germline V CDR1 and CDR2: SGHRS, YFSETQ. V dropped 0 bases and J dropped 5 bases, with 18 bases sitting between them. The CDR3 contains 17 residues. CDR3 residues: CASSLVPGMTGDQPQHF. As DNA, the CDR3 is TGCGCCAGCAGCTTGGTGCCAGGGATGACGGGGGATCAGCCCCAGCATTTT.

This chain links TRBV6-5 with TRBJ1-6, with a possible D match to TRBD1 (5 bases). CDR1 and CDR2 from the germline V gene are MNHEY and SVGAGI. The CDR3 spans 15 residues. V was shortened by 0 bases and J by 6 bases, with 9 bases between the two germline ends. Written as DNA, the CDR3 is TGTGCCAGCAGTTACTCGAGGCAGGGTAATTCACCCCTCCACTTT. Protein: CASSYSRQGNSPLHF.